This T cell receptor beta chain was documented in a study of shared clonotypes between healthy human individuals. Study-wide results and limits: Sequencing depth was expected to influence donor clonotype sharing.

On this clone itself: The antigen remains unidentified.

Genomic DNA of every subset was divided equally among multiple immunoSEQ plates. Around 29,000 T cell genomes, or around 300 ng DNA, went into unsorted PBMC replicate PCRs. Scientists sequenced DNA from unsorted PBMC on ten immunoSEQ deep assay plates. Sequencing was performed with immunoSEQ multiplex PCR; in TCRdb, only in-frame clones are kept and a portion is missing. This sample has around 530,000 clones; about 80% occur once, and the top ten carry approximately 12%. V lost 0 bases, J lost 7 bases, and 4 bases stayed unmatched. The CDR3 is 16 amino acids. Germline V gene data show CDR1 as SGHRS and CDR2 as YFSETQ.

The sample comprised PBMCs. The chain joins TRBV5-1 to TRBJ2-1; 13 bases are a match to TRBD2. This TCR was recovered from a woman aged 40 to 50 in good health. Some clones in this sample may be carry-over from other donors' samples. The chain's CDR3 is CASSLAGLAGTNEQFF. DNA for the CDR3: TGCGCCAGCAGCTTGGCGGGACTAGCGGGAACAAATGAGCAGTTCTTC. Full variable domain (outside the CDR3, taken from reference TRBV5-1 and TRBJ2-1): KAGVTQTPRYLIKTRGQQVTLSCSPISGHRSVSWYQQTPGQGLQFLFEYFSETQRNKGNFPGRFSGRQFSNSRSEMNVSTLELGDSALYLCASSLAGLAGTNEQFFGPGTRLTVL.